This TCR beta chain was recorded in a study of T-cell memory formation after mild COVID-19. This clonotype showed up many times. This CDR3 region has 13 residues. Trimming cost V 2 bases and J 5 bases, with 12 bases left between them. The germline V gene encodes CDR1 DFQATT and CDR2 SNEGSKA (reference sequence). One entry per CDR3 protein, called by TCRdb with MiXCR from the 5' RACE reads. The sample lists around 250,000 distinct CDR3 sequences, under 20% occurring once. The V gene is TRBV20-1, the J gene TRBJ2-5; D is unresolved. The clonotype was recovered from a man aged 18 to 30 who had mild COVID-19 (a few samples of this study predate the infection). Cell type and time point are not known. Sequencing was performed on PBMCs or a T cell subset sorted from them (not recorded which). CDR3: CSARQVSDETQYF. The CDR3 DNA follows: TGCAGTGCTAGACAGGTTTCTGACGAGACCCAGTACTTC.